One and the same sample provided the 9 T cell receptor beta chains below, sequenced in a study of blood T cells in healthy people across ages. Using a J-beta primer mix together with a sample-barcoded 5' primer, a second PCR was run for about 7 to 12 cycles. TCRdb fed the 5' RACE reads into MiXCR, producing one record per CDR3 protein. The sample carries hundreds of thousands of distinct CDR3 sequences, roughly 30% recorded once. Sequencing was done on a sample of blood. The receptors originated from a woman at least 80 years old in good health.

The chain has TRBV7-9 and TRBJ2-3, with D possibly TRBD1 on 5 matching bases. Germline CDR1 is SEHNR and CDR2 is FQNEAQ (reference sequence). Trimming stripped 5 bases from V and 1 base from J, with 10 bases between. There are 14 residues in the CDR3. The CDR3 protein is CASSPQGRTDTQYF. The CDR3 DNA reads as TGTGCCAGCAGCCCGCAGGGTCGCACAGATACGCAGTATTTT.

This clonotype was counted a few times. The chain uses TRBV4-1 and TRBJ2-4; D uncertain. Between the trimmed V and J ends, which lost 0 bases and 0 bases, there was a span of 15 bases. Per germline, CDR1 MGHRA and CDR2 YSYEKL. The CDR3 sequence is 18 residues long. The CDR3 is CASSQEPGLPLAKNIQYF. CDR3 nucleotides: TGCGCCAGCAGCCAAGAACCGGGCCTTCCACTAGCCAAAAACATTCAGTACTTC.

This clonotype was counted ten times or more. J is TRBJ1-1 and V is TRBV7-2; 7 bases map to TRBD1. Germline assignment: CDR1 SGHTA and CDR2 FQGNSA. The CDR3 runs 14 residues. The ends lost 8 bases at V and 0 bases at J; junction bases unmatched: 6. The CDR3 DNA is TGTGCCAGCGGGACAGAAGAAATGAACACTGAAGCTTTCTTT. Translated, it gives CASGTEEMNTEAFF.

V is TRBV6-5 and J is TRBJ2-2; D is possibly TRBD2 (7 bases). Germline-derived CDR1 and CDR2 are MNHEY and SVGAGI. There are 15 residues in the CDR3. Trimming took 2 bases from V and 7 from J, leaving 14 bases between them. The CDR3 reads CASSYDNREGGELFF. The CDR3 bases are TGTGCCAGCAGTTACGACAACAGGGAGGGCGGGGAGCTGTTTTTT.

V gene TRBV7-8 combines with J gene TRBJ2-5; D is perhaps TRBD1 (6 bases). Trimming pared 8 bases from V and 2 bases from J, leaving 12 bases between. The germline V gene has CDR1 SGHVS and CDR2 FQNEAQ. This CDR3 is built from 13 residues. CDR3 amino acids: CASGPTGQETQYF. The CDR3 nucleotides read TGTGCCAGCGGTCCCACAGGGCAAGAGACCCAGTACTTC.

Turning to this clonotype: An end of the junction differs from the germline gene, which may be a read error. The V gene is TRBV4-2, the J gene TRBJ1-4; D ambiguous. The CDR3 length is 16 residues. Germline-derived CDR1 and CDR2 are LGHNA and YNFKEQ. The CDR3 DNA sequence: TGTGCCGGCAGCCAAGATAGGGCAGGCGCCAATGAAAAACTGTTTTTT. Translating gives CAGSQDRAGANEKLFF.

This clonotype has only a few counts. This chain links TRBV6-5 with TRBJ1-5; D unclear. The germline V gene encodes CDR1 MNHEY and CDR2 SVGAGI. Between the trimmed V and J ends, which lost 5 bases and 7 bases, there was a span of 12 bases. CDR3 length: 13 amino acids. Here the CDR3 DNA reads TGTGCCAGCAGTAAAGAGTTCTGGCAGCCCCAGCATTTT. This translates into CASSKEFWQPQHF.

In the case of this clonotype: The junction and the germline gene differ at one end; a read error may be behind it. The chain carries TRBV7-7 and TRBJ2-3; D remains ambiguous. There are 13 residues in the CDR3. Germline CDR1 reads SSHAT; CDR2 reads FNYEAQ (reference sequence). This CDR3 is CASSLYATDTQYF. For the CDR3, the DNA is TGTGCTAGCAGCTTATATGCCACAGATACGCAGTATTTT.

Remarks on this clonotype: This may arise from a read error, as a much more abundant clone is one base away. The J gene is TRBJ1-1, the V gene TRBV29-1; D is perhaps TRBD1 (6 bases). CDR3 length: 12 amino acids. Germline V gene sequence: CDR1 SQVTM, CDR2 ANQGSEA. The V end was cut by 4 bases, the J end by 10 bases, with 16 bases between. CDR3 region: CSVGQAGESAFF. The CDR3 DNA reads TGCAGCGTTGGTCAGGCAGGGGAGTCAGCTTTCTTT.